Listed below are T cell receptor beta chains from one sample, sequenced in a study of blood T cell repertoires in COVID-19. Measured with immunoSEQ multiplex PCR; TCRdb has only the in-frame clones, and not every one. The table records around 260,000 clones, more than 70% of them present only once. The sequenced sample consisted of peripheral blood. Every receptor here comes from a woman in her fifties or sixties with acute or convalescent COVID-19. Each CDR3 is given with its conserved first and last residue. A D gene is named only where the DNA matches it firmly. A clone size is listed for some rows: how often the clone was seen (once, few, many), or a class if it is expanded.

J gene | D gene | V gene | clone size | CDR3 protein | CDR3 DNA
TRBJ1-2 | TRBD1 | TRBV29-1 | NA | CSVGGTGGSYGYTF | TGCAGCGTTGGAGGGACAGGGGGCAGCTATGGCTACACCTTC
TRBJ1-2 | NA | TRBV7-2 | many | CASSPRERSSGYTF | TGTGCCAGCAGCCCTAGGGAGAGGAGTTCAGGCTACACCTTC
TRBJ2-1 | TRBD1 | TRBV11-1 | NA | CASSSWGQGRYNEQFF | TGTGCCAGCAGCTCCTGGGGACAGGGACGTTACAATGAGCAGTTCTTC
TRBJ1-2 | TRBD1 | TRBV5-1 | once | CASSLSWDSFYGYTF | TGCGCCAGCAGCTTGTCATGGGACAGCTTCTATGGCTACACCTTC
TRBJ2-1 | NA | TRBV29-1 | NA | CSVEEPPSSYNEQFF | TGCAGCGTTGAAGAACCCCCGAGCTCCTACAATGAGCAGTTCTTC
TRBJ1-2 | NA | TRBV2 | NA | CASSEPGSFRYTF | TGTGCCAGCAGTGAACCGGGTTCTTTCCGCTACACCTTC
TRBJ2-1 | TRBD2 | TRBV29-1 | NA | CSVEYPSGSSYNEQFF | TGCAGCGTTGAATACCCTAGCGGCAGCTCCTACAATGAGCAGTTCTTC
TRBJ1-5 | TRBD1 | TRBV28 | NA | CASRGTDHSNQPQHF | TGTGCCAGCAGAGGGACAGATCATAGCAATCAGCCCCAGCATTTT
TRBJ2-7 | TRBD2 | TRBV7-2 | NA | CASSLEASGLYEQYF | TGTGCCAGCAGCTTAGAGGCTAGCGGCCTTTACGAGCAGTACTTC
TRBJ2-3 | NA | TRBV24-1 | NA | CATSDLLNTQYF | TGTGCCACCAGTGATTTACTAAATACGCAGTATTTT
TRBJ2-7 | TRBD1 | TRBV14 | NA | CASSQDQGVWATPAYEQYF | TGTGCCAGCAGCCAAGATCAGGGGGTCTGGGCCACCCCTGCATACGAGCAGTACTTC
TRBJ1-3 | NA | TRBV2 | NA | CASMGSRSGNTIYF | TGTGCCAGCATGGGGAGCCGCTCTGGAAACACCATATATTTT
TRBJ1-1 | NA | TRBV6-5 | NA | CASSLGYGGNTEAFF | TGTGCCAGCAGTCTTGGTTATGGAGGGAACACTGAAGCTTTCTTT
TRBJ2-1 | NA | TRBV19 | NA | CASSMRTNEQFF | TGTGCCAGTAGTATGCGAACCAATGAGCAGTTCTTC
TRBJ2-6 | NA | TRBV19 | NA | CASSMGRHSGANVLTF | TGTGCCAGTAGTATGGGCAGACACTCTGGGGCCAACGTCCTGACTTTC
TRBJ1-2 | TRBD1 | TRBV7-2 | NA | CASSLGQGWDGYTF | TGTGCCAGCAGCTTGGGACAGGGTTGGGATGGCTACACCTTC